The 9 T cell receptor beta chains reported below all come from one sample, sequenced in a study of blood T cell repertoires in COVID-19. Repertoires were generated with immunoSEQ multiplex PCR, while TCRdb's copy carries only in-frame clones and drops some. The table shows hundreds of thousands of clones, with 70% to 90% occurring only once. Sequencing was done on a sample of peripheral blood. All receptors derive from a man aged 35 to 55 with acute or convalescent COVID-19.

The V and J genes are TRBV30 and TRBJ1-1; D is possibly TRBD1 (5 bases). This CDR3 is 13 amino acids long. Germline-derived CDR1 and CDR2 are GTSNPN and SVGIG (reference sequence). V was clipped by 0 bases and J by 3 bases, with 8 bases between them. The CDR3 loop is CAWSVTGYTEAFF. The CDR3 DNA reads TGTGCCTGGAGTGTCACAGGATACACTGAAGCTTTCTTT.

The CDR3 loop is CASSLLRDSKEAFF. CDR3 DNA sequence: TGTGCCAGCAGCTTATTGAGGGACAGCAAGGAAGCTTTCTTT. This chain connects TRBV7-3 to TRBJ1-1; 7 positions agree with TRBD1. The V segment lost 2 bases and the J segment 8 bases; nucleotides outside the gene matches: 8. The CDR3 is 14 residues long. Per germline, CDR1 SGHTA and CDR2 FQGTGA. Complete variable domain (other parts from reference TRBV7-3 and TRBJ1-1): GAGVSQTPSNKVTEKGKYVELRCDPISGHTALYWYRQSLGQGPEFLIYFQGTGAADDSGLPNDRFFAVRPEGSVSTLKIQRTERGDSAVYLCASSLLRDSKEAFFGQGTRLTVV.

The V gene is TRBV6-5, the J gene TRBJ2-5; a possible D gene is TRBD1 (5 bases). Germline V gene data show CDR1 as MNHEY and CDR2 as SVGAGI. This CDR3 is 14 amino acids long. The V end was cut by 0 bases, the J end by 1 base, with 6 bases between. The CDR3, as DNA: TGTGCCAGCAGTTACTCCCAGGGCCAAGAGACCCAGTACTTC. Translation gives CASSYSQGQETQYF.

The chain combines TRBV28 with TRBJ2-7, with TRBD1 matching 9 bases. This CDR3 region has 13 residues. CDR1 MDHEN and CDR2 SYDVKM come from the germline V gene. Trimming at V came to 5 bases and at J to 6 bases, leaving 5 bases not matched to a gene. The CDR3: CASSRDRAGEQYF. CDR3 DNA: TGTGCCAGCAGTAGGGACAGGGCGGGCGAGCAGTACTTC.

The V gene is TRBV5-6, the J gene TRBJ1-1; D not certain. The CDR3 totals 13 residues. Germline values: CDR1 SGHDT, CDR2 YYEEEE. V dropped 2 bases and J dropped 1 base, with 6 bases sitting between them. CDR3 amino acids: CASSLGGNTEAFF. Written as DNA, the CDR3 is TGTGCCAGCAGCTTAGGCGGGAACACTGAAGCTTTCTTT.

The chain couples TRBV30 to TRBJ1-1; weak D call: TRBD1 (6 bases). The CDR3 consists of 11 residues. Germline V lookup: CDR1 GTSNPN, CDR2 SVGIG (reference sequence). V lost 8 bases and J lost 5, with 12 bases in between. The CDR3 loop reads CALGRGTEAFF. For the CDR3, the DNA is TGTGCCCTAGGAAGGGGGACTGAAGCTTTCTTT.

The chain carries TRBV7-3 and TRBJ1-4; 7 bases fit TRBD1. This CDR3 region has 16 residues. The germline CDR1 and CDR2 sequences are SGHTA and FQGTGA. Trimming cost V 5 bases and J 3 bases; bases outside gene matches: 9. The CDR3 loop reads CASSPGDSSANEKLFF. In DNA, the CDR3 is TGTGCCAGCAGCCCCGGGGACAGTAGTGCTAATGAAAAACTGTTTTTT.

V usage is TRBV5-4 and J usage is TRBJ2-5; D gene unclear. The ends were cut back, 4 bases at V and 0 bases at J, with 16 bases in the middle. Germline CDR1 reads SGHNT; CDR2 reads YYREEE (reference sequence). This CDR3 has 16 amino acids. The CDR3 nucleotides are TGTGCCAGCAGCCCAATCGCTCAACTGTACCAAGAGACCCAGTACTTC. This translates into CASSPIAQLYQETQYF.

This clone was counted a single time. The V gene is TRBV13, the J gene TRBJ2-3; TRBD2 agrees at 12 bases. The germline V gene has CDR1 PRHDT and CDR2 FYEKMQ (reference sequence). The CDR3 length is 18 residues. The trim removed 0 bases at V and 3 bases at J, leaving 7 bases unmatched. The CDR3: CASSLGLLAGGRTDTQYF. CDR3 sequence (DNA): TGTGCCAGCAGCTTAGGCCTACTAGCGGGGGGCCGAACAGATACGCAGTATTTT.